This passage covers 10 T cell receptor beta chains from one sample sequenced in a study of blood T cell repertoires in COVID-19 (dated by TCRdb to the early 2020s). Library preparation was by the immunoSEQ multiplex PCR assay. The table was pulled from immuneACCESS by TCRdb, which kept in-frame rearrangements only. Such tables lose some clones; where checked, under half of the loss comes from unresolved V genes, and the rest has no known cause. The table for this sample lists about 520,000 clones; approximately 85% of them were counted only once. Of the sample, 3% to 4% falls within the top ten clones. Sequenced: peripheral blood. All receptors come from a human donor in a cohort sampled during active COVID-19.

The chain uses TRBV7-3 and TRBJ2-5; tentatively, D is TRBD1 (5 bases). Trimming took 5 bases from V and 1 from J, leaving 11 bases between them. In germline, CDR1 is SGHTA, CDR2 FQGTGA. This CDR3 spans 14 amino acids. The CDR3 DNA follows: TGTGCCAGCAGCCCCACAGGTGCCCAAGAGACCCAGTACTTC. Translation: CASSPTGAQETQYF.

The gene calls are TRBV19 and TRBJ2-7, with 9 bases fitting TRBD1. Germline-derived CDR1 and CDR2 are LNHDA and SQIVND (reference sequence). Unmatched junction bases numbered 19, after V lost 7 bases and J lost 12 bases. This CDR3 contains 15 residues. CDR3 in amino acids: CASNHGSLPGQGLYF. Written as DNA, the CDR3 is TGTGCCAGTAACCATGGGTCCTTACCGGGACAGGGACTGTACTTC.

The chain carries TRBV10-2 and TRBJ1-4; a weak D match, TRBD1 (6 bases). The CDR3 sequence is 15 residues long. V was shortened by 3 bases and J by 8 bases, with 16 bases between the two germline ends. Germline lookup yields CDR1 WSHSY and CDR2 SAAADI. Here the CDR3 DNA reads TGCGCCAGCAGTGAACAGGGTTACGCCCGAGAAAAACTGTTTTTT. Translating it yields CASSEQGYAREKLFF.

The V gene is TRBV29-1, the J gene TRBJ1-3; 7 nucleotides align to TRBD1. CDR1 is SQVTM and CDR2 is ANQGSEA in the germline V gene. V dropped 4 bases and J dropped 3; count of bases not matched to a gene: 6. The CDR3 runs 14 residues. The CDR3 loop reads CSVAETGSGNTIYF. Here the CDR3 DNA reads TGCAGCGTTGCCGAGACAGGGAGTGGAAACACCATATATTTT.

The rearrangement joins TRBV2 to TRBJ2-2; D possibly corresponds to TRBD1 (6 bases). V gave up 7 bases and J gave up 4 bases, with 10 bases separating them. Looked up from germline, CDR1 is SNHLY and CDR2 is FYNNEI. The CDR3 contains 13 residues. For the CDR3, the DNA is TGTGCCAGCACCGGACAGCCCACCGGGGAGCTGTTTTTT. This encodes CASTGQPTGELFF.

The V gene is TRBV2, the J gene TRBJ2-3; TRBD1 might be the D (5 bases). This CDR3 has 14 residues. V lost 3 bases, J lost 1 base, and 8 bases lay in between. Looked up from germline, CDR1 is SNHLY and CDR2 is FYNNEI. The CDR3 sequence: CASSEGRGTDTQYF. The DNA of the CDR3 is TGTGCCAGCAGTGAGGGCAGGGGCACAGATACGCAGTATTTT. Full variable domain (rest looked up from reference TRBV2 and TRBJ2-3): EPEVTQTPSHQVTQMGQEVILRCVPISNHLYFYWYRQILGQKVEFLVSFYNNEISEKSEIFDDQFSVERPDGSNFTLKIRSTKLEDSAMYFCASSEGRGTDTQYFGPGTRLTVL.

The chain employs TRBV6-4 and TRBJ1-6, with 7 bases matching TRBD1. The junction had 6 bases not matched to a gene; V was cut back by 6 bases and J by 7 bases. CDR1 MRHNA and CDR2 SNTAGT come from the germline V gene. The CDR3 runs to 14 residues. The CDR3 nucleotides are TGTGCCAGCAGACAGACAGGGCACAATTCACCCCTCCACTTT. Residues: CASRQTGHNSPLHF.

The chain has TRBV28 and TRBJ2-7; D gene unclear. Trimming removed 2 bases from V and 0 bases from J, with 11 bases in between. The CDR3 is made up of 15 amino acids. The germline gives CDR1 MDHEN, CDR2 SYDVKM. CDR3 nucleotides: TGTGCCAGCAGTTTAATTCGCGACAACTCCTACGAGCAGTACTTC. Translating gives CASSLIRDNSYEQYF.

J is TRBJ2-3 and V is TRBV7-9, with 11 bases fitting TRBD1. CDR3 length: 16 residues. Germline assignment: CDR1 SEHNR and CDR2 FQNEAQ (reference sequence). The J segment lost 5 bases and the V segment lost 4 bases, leaving 8 bases of the junction unmatched. CDR3 residues: CASSSLRGTGGDTQYF. The CDR3 DNA reads TGTGCCAGCAGCTCCCTTAGGGGGACAGGGGGAGATACGCAGTATTTT.

This chain links TRBV30 with TRBJ1-2; tentatively, D is TRBD1 (6 bases). The germline V gene has CDR1 GTSNPN and CDR2 SVGIG (reference sequence). The CDR3 covers 16 residues. Trimming removed 5 bases at V and 5 bases at J, with 24 bases between. The CDR3 sequence is CAWALTGGRVFYGYTF. CDR3 DNA sequence: TGTGCCTGGGCCTTGACAGGCGGGAGGGTTTTTTATGGCTACACCTTC.